The text below deals with one T cell receptor beta chain. Its target is not known. Donors likely had unrecorded immune exposures despite being nominally healthy when sampled. The sample originates from a study of cytomegalovirus exposure and HLA in healthy donors. Points from the study as a whole: Confirmation was obtained in vitro that a few CMV-associated chains are specific for CMV antigens. Several of the most significant clusters appeared, in a later analysis, to be linked to common viral pathogens.

Use of 60 Vbeta and 13 Jbeta primers characterized the PCR. Measured with immunoSEQ multiplex PCR; TCRdb has only the in-frame clones, and not every one. The data show around 200,000 clones, almost 80% seen once. V was pared by 4 bases and J by 5 bases, with 7 bases of the junction left unmatched. The germline CDR1 and CDR2 sequences are SGHRS and YFSETQ. The CDR3 extends over 14 amino acids. Sequenced sample: PBMCs. The chain joins TRBV5-1 to TRBJ2-7; 9 bases align to TRBD1. This sequence was found in a woman younger than 35 in good health and CMV-seronegative. The CDR3 DNA follows: TGCGCCAGCAGCCAGGACAGGGGTTTTGACGAGCAGTACTTC. Translating it yields CASSQDRGFDEQYF.